The 18 T cell receptor beta chains in this list originate from one sample, sequenced in a study of blood T cell repertoires in COVID-19. This table comes from immunoSEQ multiplex PCR, and its TCRdb copy is limited to in-frame clones, with some not included. Of 9,000 to 15,000 clones listed, over 70% are singletons. The specimen sequenced was peripheral blood. The receptors come from a man in his sixties with COVID-19, enrolled during active disease.

This clone was recorded only once. The chain carries TRBV2 and TRBJ2-3; D ambiguous. CDR1 and CDR2 from the germline V gene are SNHLY and FYNNEI. This CDR3 has 12 amino acids. Trimming left V 2 bases short and J 5 bases short, with 5 bases between. Here the CDR3 reads CASSEYGDTQYF. The CDR3 coding sequence is TGTGCCAGCAGTGAATACGGAGATACGCAGTATTTT. Looking up the rest from reference TRBV2 and TRBJ2-3 gives the full variable domain: EPEVTQTPSHQVTQMGQEVILRCVPISNHLYFYWYRQILGQKVEFLVSFYNNEISEKSEIFDDQFSVERPDGSNFTLKIRSTKLEDSAMYFCASSEYGDTQYFGPGTRLTVL.

The chain employs TRBV4-3 and TRBJ2-2, with 11 nucleotides matching TRBD2. The CDR3 runs to 14 residues. From germline, CDR1 is LGHNA and CDR2 YSLEER. V lost 3 bases to trimming and J lost 7 bases; unmatched junction nucleotides: 1. Here the CDR3 reads CASSQGLAVGELFF. CDR3 DNA sequence: TGCGCCAGCAGCCAGGGACTAGCGGTCGGGGAGCTGTTTTTT.

The gene calls are TRBV10-3 and TRBJ2-2; D not resolved. V was pared by 2 bases and J by 3 bases, with 7 bases between. From germline, CDR1 is ENHRY and CDR2 SYGVKD. The CDR3 contains 14 residues. The CDR3 protein is CAISERTDTGELFF. For the CDR3, the DNA is TGTGCCATCAGTGAGCGTACAGACACCGGGGAGCTGTTTTTT.

This clone is labeled medium-sized (0.01 to 0.1%). The rearrangement joins TRBV6-5 to TRBJ2-1, with 11 bases that match TRBD2. The germline gives CDR1 MNHEY, CDR2 SVGAGI. The CDR3 is 15 residues long. With V trimmed by 4 bases and J by 5 bases, 4 bases remained unmatched. CDR3 sequence reads: CASSLGTSGHNEQFF. CDR3 bases: TGTGCCAGCAGTTTAGGGACTAGCGGACACAATGAGCAGTTCTTC.

V usage is TRBV10-3 and J usage is TRBJ1-5; the D is unclear. CDR1 and CDR2 (germline): ENHRY, SYGVKD. CDR3 length equals 14 residues. V shed 0 bases and J shed 6 bases, with 9 bases lying between them. The CDR3 protein is CAISESPGSQPQHF. The CDR3 DNA is TGTGCCATCAGTGAGTCCCCCGGGTCTCAGCCCCAGCATTTT.

This clone was recorded a few times. The chain couples TRBV28 to TRBJ2-1; the D gene is possibly TRBD1 (6 bases). Per germline, CDR1 MDHEN and CDR2 SYDVKM. V was shortened by 2 bases and J by 9 bases, with 11 bases between the two germline ends. There are 13 residues in the CDR3. DNA of the CDR3: TGTGCCAGCAGTTTACGGGCACAGGGTGAGCAGTTCTTC. It encodes CASSLRAQGEQFF.

This rearrangement joins TRBV7-2 to TRBJ2-1; D perhaps matches TRBD2 (5 bases). CDR1 is SGHTA, CDR2 FQGNSA, per germline. Trimming removed 2 bases at V and 4 bases at J, with 15 bases between. This CDR3 contains 16 residues. The CDR3 reads CASSLRASPSYNEQFF. CDR3 bases: TGTGCCAGCAGCTTAAGAGCTAGCCCAAGTTACAATGAGCAGTTCTTC.

This clone has more than one count but fewer than ten. Within the sample, other DNA sequences also encode this same CDR3. The CDR3 DNA is TGTGCCAGCAGTTTCCACGGGGAAAATGAAAAACTGTTTTTT. It codes for CASSFHGENEKLFF. V gene TRBV27 combines with J gene TRBJ1-4, with D unclear. There are 14 residues in the CDR3. Per germline, CDR1 MNHEY and CDR2 SMNVEV (reference sequence). The germline V and J ends were trimmed by 3 bases and 5 bases, with 10 bases remaining between them. The whole variable domain, remainder taken from reference TRBV27 and TRBJ1-4, is EAQVTQNPRYLITVTGKKLTVTCSQNMNHEYMSWYRQDPGLGLRQIYYSMNVEVTDKGDVPEGYKVSRKEKRNFPLILESPSPNQTSLYFCASSFHGENEKLFFGSGTQLSVL.

This chain connects TRBV13 to TRBJ2-3; 10 bases are shared with TRBD2. The CDR3 spans 15 residues. The junction had 6 bases not matched to a gene; V was cut back by 5 bases and J by 4 bases. Germline CDR1 and CDR2: PRHDT and FYEKMQ (reference sequence). CDR3 sequence reads: CASSPELAGPDTQYF. As DNA, the CDR3 is TGTGCCAGCAGCCCTGAACTAGCGGGGCCAGATACGCAGTATTTT.

The V and J genes are TRBV7-3 and TRBJ1-1; D gene ambiguous. CDR3 length: 14 residues. Trimming cost V 1 base and J 4 bases, with 10 bases left between them. Germline CDR1 is SGHTA and CDR2 is FQGTGA. CDR3 sequence: CASSLIGRSTEAFF. The CDR3 region has the DNA TGTGCCAGCAGCTTAATTGGCAGGTCCACTGAAGCTTTCTTT. The whole variable domain, filled in from reference TRBV7-3 and TRBJ1-1, reads GAGVSQTPSNKVTEKGKYVELRCDPISGHTALYWYRQSLGQGPEFLIYFQGTGAADDSGLPNDRFFAVRPEGSVSTLKIQRTERGDSAVYLCASSLIGRSTEAFFGQGTRLTVV.

The chain couples TRBV25-1 to TRBJ2-1; D gene uncertain. V gave up 4 bases and J gave up 3 bases, with 4 bases separating them. The germline V gene encodes CDR1 MGHDK and CDR2 SYGVNS. The CDR3 contains 12 residues. The CDR3 coding sequence is TGTGCCAGCAGTGCCAGCTACAATGAGCAGTTCTTC. The encoded protein is CASSASYNEQFF. Using reference TRBV25-1 and TRBJ2-1 for the parts outside the CDR3, the full variable domain is EADIYQTPRYLVIGTGKKITLECSQTMGHDKMYWYQQDPGMELHLIHYSYGVNSTEKGDLSSESTVSRIRTEHFPLTLESARPSHTSQYLCASSASYNEQFFGPGTRLTVL.

This clone has just a few counts. V and J are TRBV6-5 and TRBJ1-5, with D hard to call. CDR3 length: 14 residues. The V gene's germline CDR1 is MNHEY and CDR2 SVGAGI. V gave up 6 bases and J gave up 0 bases, with 9 bases separating them. Here the CDR3 DNA reads TGTGCCAGCAGCACTCTTTATAGCAATCAGCCCCAGCATTTT. Translation gives CASSTLYSNQPQHF.

This sequence joins TRBV28 and TRBJ1-1; 8 nucleotides agree with TRBD1. The CDR3 has 15 residues. The V gene's germline CDR1 is MDHEN and CDR2 SYDVKM. Losses at the gene ends were 6 bases for V and 4 bases for J; bases not matched to a gene: 10. CDR3 coding DNA: TGTGCCAGCAGACCTCGGACAGGGCGGCCCACTGAAGCTTTCTTT. It translates to CASRPRTGRPTEAFF.

The V and J genes are TRBV19 and TRBJ1-5, with 8 bases matching TRBD1. Per the germline V gene, CDR1 is LNHDA and CDR2 is SQIVND (reference sequence). This CDR3 spans 15 amino acids. V dropped 1 base and J dropped 6; count of bases not matched to a gene: 5. The CDR3 DNA sequence: TGTGCCAGTAGTATAGGAGCAGGGGGCGGTCAGCCCCAGCATTTT. Protein product: CASSIGAGGGQPQHF.

This clone was counted once. The chain joins TRBV30 to TRBJ2-2; perhaps TRBD2 as D (7 bases). This CDR3 has 16 residues. Between the trimmed V and J ends, which lost 2 bases and 5 bases, there was a span of 18 bases. From germline, CDR1 is GTSNPN and CDR2 SVGIG (reference sequence). The CDR3 reads CAWSPWGGQWTGELFF. In DNA, the CDR3 is TGTGCCTGGAGTCCCTGGGGGGGGCAATGGACCGGGGAGCTGTTTTTT.

This clone came up a few times. The chain uses TRBV4-1 and TRBJ2-2; D gene ambiguous. The V gene lost 1 base and the J gene lost 4 bases, with 7 bases spanning the gap. The V gene's germline CDR1 is MGHRA and CDR2 YSYEKL. CDR3 size: 14 residues. In nucleotides, the CDR3 is TGCGCCAGCAGCCAAGGTGCGGTCACCGGGGAGCTGTTTTTT. Protein: CASSQGAVTGELFF.

CDR3 coding DNA: TGCGCCAGCAGCCAAAACAGGGGTGCCATTCAGTACTTC. It codes for CASSQNRGAIQYF. The chain uses TRBV4-1 and TRBJ2-4; 7 bases line up with TRBD1. The V segment lost 2 bases and the J segment 9 bases; nucleotides outside the gene matches: 4. The V gene's germline CDR1 is MGHRA and CDR2 YSYEKL. The CDR3 runs 13 residues.

The genes are TRBV19 and TRBJ1-5, with 9 bases aligning to TRBD1. Germline V lookup: CDR1 LNHDA, CDR2 SQIVND (reference sequence). The length of the CDR3 is 15 residues. Trimming cost V 1 base and J 6 bases; bases outside gene matches: 4. CDR3 residues: CASSIGDRDSQPQHF. CDR3 sequence (DNA): TGTGCCAGTAGTATAGGGGACAGGGATAGTCAGCCCCAGCATTTT. Variable domain in full (rest from reference TRBV19 and TRBJ1-5): DGGITQSPKYLFRKEGQNVTLSCEQNLNHDAMYWYRQDPGQGLRLIYYSQIVNDFQKGDIAEGYSVSREKKESFPLTVTSAQKNPTAFYLCASSIGDRDSQPQHFGDGTRLSIL.